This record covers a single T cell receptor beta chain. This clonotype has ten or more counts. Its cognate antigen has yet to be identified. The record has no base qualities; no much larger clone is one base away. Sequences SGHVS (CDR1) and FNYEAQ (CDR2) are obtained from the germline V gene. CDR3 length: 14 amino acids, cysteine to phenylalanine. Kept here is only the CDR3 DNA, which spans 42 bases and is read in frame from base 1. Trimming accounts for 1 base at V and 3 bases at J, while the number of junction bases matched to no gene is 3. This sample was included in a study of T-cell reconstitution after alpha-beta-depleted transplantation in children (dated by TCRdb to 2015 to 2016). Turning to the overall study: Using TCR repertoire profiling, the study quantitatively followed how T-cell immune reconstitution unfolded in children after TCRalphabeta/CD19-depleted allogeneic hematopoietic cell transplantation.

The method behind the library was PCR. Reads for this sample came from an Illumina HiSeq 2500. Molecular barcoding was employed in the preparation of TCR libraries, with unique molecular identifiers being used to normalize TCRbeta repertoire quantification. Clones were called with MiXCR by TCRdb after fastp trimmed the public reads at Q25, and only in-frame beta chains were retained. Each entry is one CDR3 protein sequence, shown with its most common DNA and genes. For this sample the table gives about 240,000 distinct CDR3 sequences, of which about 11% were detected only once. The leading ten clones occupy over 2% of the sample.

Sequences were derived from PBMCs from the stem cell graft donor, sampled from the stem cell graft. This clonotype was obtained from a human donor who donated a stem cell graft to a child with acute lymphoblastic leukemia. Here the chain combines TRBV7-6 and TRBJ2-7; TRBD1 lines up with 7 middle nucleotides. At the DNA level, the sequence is TGTGCCAGCAGCTTAGTAGGGGACAGCTACGAGCAGTACTTC. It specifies CASSLVGDSYEQYF.